This T cell receptor beta chain was obtained from a study of blood T cell repertoires in COVID-19. Study information: COVID-19 samples collected from the United States, Italy and Spain covered acute and convalescent phases. The cDNA or gDNA used as material had been derived from T cells, B-cell-depleted T cells, or PBMCs.

Original processing notes: By means of reference gene primer amplification, nucleated cell counts were estimated. Using immunoSEQ multiplex PCR, the repertoire was profiled, and TCRdb retains in-frame clones only, with some absent. D and trimming were read from the DNA, whereas the V and J calls and clone size are those reported in that table. The sample yields approximately 230,000 clones, 80% to 85% seen once. Per germline, CDR1 SGHVS and CDR2 FNYEAQ. This CDR3 has 16 residues. With V trimmed by 5 bases and J by 1 base, 3 bases remained unmatched. The sequence came from a young man with active or convalescent COVID-19. Sequencing used peripheral blood. The chain employs TRBV7-6 and TRBJ2-4; 12 bases align to TRBD2. In nucleotides, the CDR3 is TGTGCCAGCAGCCCAACTAGCGGGGGGGCCAAAAACATTCAGTACTTC. Residues: CASSPTSGGAKNIQYF.